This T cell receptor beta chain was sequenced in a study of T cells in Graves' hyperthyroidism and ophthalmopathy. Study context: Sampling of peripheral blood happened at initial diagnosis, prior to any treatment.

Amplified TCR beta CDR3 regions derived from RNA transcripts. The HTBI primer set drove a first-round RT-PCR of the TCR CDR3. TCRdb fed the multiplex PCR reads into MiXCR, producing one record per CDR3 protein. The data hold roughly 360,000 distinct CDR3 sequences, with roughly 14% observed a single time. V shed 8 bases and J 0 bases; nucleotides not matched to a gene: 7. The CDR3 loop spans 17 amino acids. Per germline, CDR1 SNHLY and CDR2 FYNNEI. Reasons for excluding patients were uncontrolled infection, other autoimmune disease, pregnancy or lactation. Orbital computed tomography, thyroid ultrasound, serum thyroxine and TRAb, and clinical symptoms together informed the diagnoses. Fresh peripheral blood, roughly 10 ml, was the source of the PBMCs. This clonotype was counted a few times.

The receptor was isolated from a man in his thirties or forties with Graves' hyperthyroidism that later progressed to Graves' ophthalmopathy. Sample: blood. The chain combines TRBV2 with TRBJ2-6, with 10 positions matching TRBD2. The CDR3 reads CASDLAGEVSGANVLTF. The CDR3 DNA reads TGTGCCAGCGACCTAGCGGGGGAGGTCTCTGGGGCCAACGTCCTGACTTTC.